The sequence of this T cell receptor (beta chain) was determined in a study of blood T cell repertoires in COVID-19. Background on the study: COVID-19 samples, acute and convalescent, were from the United States, Italy and Spain. The analysed material was cDNA or gDNA that came from T cells, B-cell-depleted T cells, or PBMCs.

In the authors' methods: Estimated nucleated cell counts came from reference gene primer amplification. The table came from immunoSEQ multiplex PCR; TCRdb's copy has only in-frame clones and leaves some out. V and J calls and clone size are given by that table; D and trimming were obtained from the DNA. The repertoire consists of just under 80,000 clones, with 88% occurring once and the leading ten covering roughly 45%. V lost 4 bases to trimming and J lost 5 bases; unmatched junction nucleotides: 6. Germline CDR1 and CDR2: SGHRS and YFSETQ. The CDR3 contains 14 residues. The chain couples TRBV5-1 to TRBJ1-5; TRBD1 matches at 7 bases. This clonotype was obtained from a human donor in a cohort sampled during active COVID-19. Sequencing was done on a sample of peripheral blood. The CDR3 DNA reads as TGCGCCAGCAGCACCGGACAGGAGGATCAGCCCCAGCATTTT. This encodes CASSTGQEDQPQHF.